These T cell receptor beta chains were read from a single sample in a study of blood T cells in healthy people across ages. TCRdb analysed the 5' RACE reads with MiXCR anew, one entry per CDR3 protein. The sample comprises 1.5 million or so distinct CDR3 sequences, approximately 40% of which are singletons, and approximately 7.9% rests with the top ten. Source material: blood. These receptor sequences come from a woman in her late teens or twenties in good health. Each CDR3 is given with its conserved first and last residue. A D gene is named only where the DNA matches it firmly. Some rows mark clone size as missing; the rest say once, few, many or name a class of expanded clone.

V gene	D gene	J gene	clone size	CDR3 protein	CDR3 DNA
TRBV2	NA	TRBJ1-5	NA	CASSGRVRDQPQHF	TGTGCCAGCAGTGGGAGGGTCCGGGATCAGCCCCAGCATTTT
TRBV7-2	TRBD2	TRBJ2-7	NA	CASSPGGSMYEQYF	TGTGCCAGCAGCCCCGGCGGGAGTATGTACGAGCAGTACTTC
TRBV12-3/TRBV12-4	NA	TRBJ2-3	NA	CASSRKGGPSDTQYF	TGTGCCAGCAGTAGAAAGGGGGGGCCCTCAGATACGCAGTATTTT
TRBV18	NA	TRBJ2-5	NA	CASSLTGLGTPFGNGQETQYF	TGTGCCAGCTCACTAACAGGGTTGGGGACACCCTTCGGAAATGGTCAAGAGACCCAGTACTTC
TRBV7-6	TRBD2	TRBJ2-1	NA	CASSSPLAGDEQFF	TGTGCCAGCAGCAGCCCCTTAGCGGGCGATGAGCAGTTCTTC
TRBV7-2	NA	TRBJ2-7	NA	CASSPSRFYEQYF	TGTGCCAGCAGCCCCAGTCGGTTCTACGAGCAGTACTTC
TRBV29-1	NA	TRBJ1-5	few	CSVATNNQPQHF	TGCAGCGTTGCCACAAACAATCAGCCCCAGCATTTT
TRBV20-1	TRBD2	TRBJ2-7	NA	CSARGEIGRVPYEQYF	TGCAGTGCTAGAGGAGAGATAGGGAGGGTCCCCTACGAGCAGTACTTC
TRBV18	NA	TRBJ1-4	few	CASSPSATNEKLFF	TGTGCCAGCTCACCGTCAGCAACTAATGAAAAACTGTTTTTT
TRBV6-1	TRBD2	TRBJ2-1	NA	CASFITSGPYQGNEQFF	TGTGCCAGCTTTATTACTAGCGGGCCGTACCAGGGCAATGAGCAGTTCTTC
TRBV2	NA	TRBJ2-1	once	CASKRGGTLSYNEQFF	TGTGCCAGCAAAAGGGGCGGGACTTTGTCCTACAATGAGCAGTTCTTC
TRBV3-1	TRBD1	TRBJ2-1	few	CASSQPGGSEQFF	TGTGCCAGCAGTCAACCAGGGGGCAGTGAGCAGTTCTTC
TRBV20-1	TRBD2	TRBJ2-1	once	CSAGLAGGVSYNEQFF	TGCAGTGCAGGACTAGCGGGAGGGGTCTCCTACAATGAGCAGTTCTTC
TRBV10-2	NA	TRBJ2-5	NA	CASKDAPGQETQYF	TGCGCCAGCAAAGATGCCCCCGGACAAGAGACCCAGTACTTC
TRBV28	NA	TRBJ1-6	NA	CASRGSGFSPLHF	TGTGCCAGCAGGGGGTCGGGGTTTTCACCCCTCCACTTT
TRBV7-6	TRBD1	TRBJ2-7	NA	CASSRGTDGAYEQYF	TGTGCCAGCAGCCGTGGGACAGACGGAGCATACGAGCAGTACTTC
TRBV6-5	NA	TRBJ1-1	NA	CASSSPGGGGRMNTEAFF	TGTGCCAGCAGTTCCCCGGGTGGGGGGGGCAGGATGAACACTGAAGCTTTCTTT
TRBV7-2	TRBD1	TRBJ2-7	NA	CASSLFTAGTGQYEQYF	TGTGCCAGCAGCTTATTTACCGCGGGGACAGGGCAATACGAGCAGTACTTC
TRBV5-1	TRBD2	TRBJ2-3	NA	CASSTRLAGNSPQYF	TGCGCCAGCAGCACGAGACTAGCGGGAAACTCACCGCAGTATTTT
TRBV7-8	NA	TRBJ2-1	NA	CASRPGDNEHFF	TGTGCCAGCAGACCGGGTGACAATGAGCATTTCTTC
TRBV29-1	NA	TRBJ2-2	few	CSVAPTEFTGELFF	TGCAGCGTTGCCCCGACAGAGTTCACCGGGGAGCTGTTTTTT
TRBV20-1	NA	TRBJ2-1	NA	CSARLTLGASYNEQFF	TGCAGTGCTAGGCTAACCCTTGGGGCCTCCTACAATGAGCAGTTCTTC
TRBV7-3	NA	TRBJ1-6	many	CASSLDSSYNSPLHF	TGTGCCAGCAGCTTGGATAGCTCCTATAATTCACCCCTCCACTTT
TRBV9	TRBD2	TRBJ2-3	NA	CASSPSSGRALTDTQYF	TGTGCCAGCAGCCCTTCTAGCGGGAGGGCCTTGACAGATACGCAGTATTTT
TRBV12-5	NA	TRBJ1-2	NA	CASDRGAPNGYTF	TGTGCTAGTGACCGAGGGGCCCCGAATGGCTACACCTTC
TRBV20-1	NA	TRBJ1-2	many	CSASKGISGYTF	TGCAGTGCTAGTAAGGGAATAAGTGGCTACACCTTC
TRBV6-5	NA	TRBJ1-2	NA	CASSYSARGNYGYTF	TGTGCCAGCAGTTACTCGGCCAGGGGTAACTATGGCTACACCTTC
TRBV4-1	NA	TRBJ2-1	NA	CASRQQWFHEQFF	TGCGCCAGCAGGCAACAGTGGTTCCATGAGCAGTTCTTC
TRBV9	NA	TRBJ1-1	NA	CASSANRLGHSLNTEAFF	TGTGCCAGCAGCGCAAACCGTCTGGGGCACAGCCTGAACACTGAAGCTTTCTTT
TRBV7-9	NA	TRBJ2-1	NA	CASTSLEWNEQFF	TGTGCCAGCACCTCCCTCGAGTGGAATGAGCAGTTCTTC
TRBV5-4	TRBD2	TRBJ2-1	few	CASSTSGGVYNEQFF	TGTGCCAGCAGCACCAGCGGGGGGGTTTACAATGAGCAGTTCTTC
TRBV3-1	NA	TRBJ1-5	NA	CTSSQGPLSNQPQHF	TGTACCAGCAGCCAAGGTCCCCTTAGCAATCAGCCCCAGCATTTT
TRBV20-1	TRBD2	TRBJ2-3	few	CSARDEPRWLAGGIDTQYF	TGCAGTGCTAGAGATGAGCCCCGGTGGTTAGCGGGGGGTATAGATACGCAGTATTTT
TRBV6-5	TRBD1	TRBJ1-1	NA	CASSSRTGGPTEAFF	TGTGCCAGCAGTTCCCGGACAGGGGGGCCCACTGAAGCTTTCTTT
TRBV9	NA	TRBJ2-1	NA	CASSVDWGGADEQFF	TGTGCCAGCAGCGTAGACTGGGGGGGCGCGGATGAGCAGTTCTTC
TRBV6-6	NA	TRBJ1-2	few	CASSPPGQPYGYTF	TGTGCCAGCAGCCCCCCGGGACAACCCTATGGCTACACCTTC
TRBV5-1	NA	TRBJ1-1	once	CASSLNEGEAFF	TGCGCCAGCAGCTTGAATGAGGGGGAGGCTTTCTTT
TRBV6-1	TRBD2	TRBJ2-5	NA	CASSPGTSGLYQETQYF	TGTGCCAGCAGTCCCGGGACTAGCGGGCTGTACCAAGAGACCCAGTACTTC
TRBV5-1	TRBD2	TRBJ2-1	once	CASSLSPGTSGNEQFF	TGCGCCAGCAGCTTAAGTCCCGGGACTAGTGGGAATGAGCAGTTCTTC
TRBV29-1	TRBD1	TRBJ2-1	NA	CSVGGGTGPYNEQFF	TGCAGCGTTGGGGGAGGGACAGGGCCCTACAATGAGCAGTTCTTC
TRBV28	TRBD2	TRBJ2-5	NA	CASSLVGGGGETQYF	TGTGCCAGCAGTTTAGTCGGGGGGGGCGGAGAGACCCAGTACTTC
TRBV20-1	NA	TRBJ2-7	NA	CSAFNGRPYNEQYF	TGCAGTGCTTTTAATGGCCGGCCCTACAATGAGCAGTACTTC
TRBV6-1	NA	TRBJ2-1	few	CASSPLDIEQFF	TGTGCCAGCAGTCCACTAGATATTGAGCAGTTCTTC
TRBV6-5	TRBD2	TRBJ2-3	NA	CASSYSTGLAGIGDTQYF	TGTGCCAGCAGTTACTCTACCGGACTAGCGGGGATAGGAGATACGCAGTATTTT
TRBV30	NA	TRBJ1-6	NA	CAWTHRAQNSPLHF	TGTGCCTGGACTCACCGGGCCCAAAATTCACCCCTCCACTTT
TRBV12-3/TRBV12-4	TRBD2	TRBJ2-5	few	CASSPQGLAGKTQYF	TGTGCCAGCAGTCCCCAGGGTCTAGCGGGAAAGACCCAGTACTTC
TRBV10-3	TRBD1	TRBJ1-2	NA	CAISEGTGFDGYTF	TGTGCCATCAGTGAAGGGACAGGGTTCGATGGCTACACCTTC
TRBV12-3/TRBV12-4	NA	TRBJ1-1	many	CASSLEPGASTEAFF	TGTGCCAGCAGTTTAGAACCGGGGGCTAGCACTGAAGCTTTCTTT